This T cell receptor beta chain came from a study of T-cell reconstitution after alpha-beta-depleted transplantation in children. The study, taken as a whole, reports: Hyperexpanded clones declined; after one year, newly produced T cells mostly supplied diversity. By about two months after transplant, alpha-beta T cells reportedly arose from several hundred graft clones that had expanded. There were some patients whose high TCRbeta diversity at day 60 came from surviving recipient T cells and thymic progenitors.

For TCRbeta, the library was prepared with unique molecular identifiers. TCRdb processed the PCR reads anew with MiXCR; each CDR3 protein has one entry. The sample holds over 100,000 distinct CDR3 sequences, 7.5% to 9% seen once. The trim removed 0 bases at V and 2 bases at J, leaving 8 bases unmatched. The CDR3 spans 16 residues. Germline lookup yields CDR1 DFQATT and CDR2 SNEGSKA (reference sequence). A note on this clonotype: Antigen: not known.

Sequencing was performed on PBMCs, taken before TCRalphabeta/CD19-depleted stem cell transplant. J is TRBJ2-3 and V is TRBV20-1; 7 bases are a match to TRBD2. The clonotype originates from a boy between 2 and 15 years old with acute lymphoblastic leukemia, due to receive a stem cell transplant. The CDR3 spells CSARDSLGGDTDTQYF. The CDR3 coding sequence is TGCAGTGCTAGAGACTCCTTGGGGGGGGACACAGATACGCAGTATTTT.